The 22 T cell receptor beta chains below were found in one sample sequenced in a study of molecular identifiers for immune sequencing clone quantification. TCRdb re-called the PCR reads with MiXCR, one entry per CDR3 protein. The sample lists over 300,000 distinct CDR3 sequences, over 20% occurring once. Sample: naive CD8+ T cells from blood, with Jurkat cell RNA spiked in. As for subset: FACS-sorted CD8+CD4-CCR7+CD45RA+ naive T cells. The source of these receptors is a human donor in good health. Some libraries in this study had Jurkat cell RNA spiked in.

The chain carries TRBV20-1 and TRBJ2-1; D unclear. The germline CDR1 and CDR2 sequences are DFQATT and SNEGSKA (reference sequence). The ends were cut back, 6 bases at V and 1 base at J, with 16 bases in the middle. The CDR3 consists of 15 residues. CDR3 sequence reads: CSAPGGGVSYNEQFF. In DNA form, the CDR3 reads TGCAGTGCCCCTGGCGGCGGAGTATCCTACAATGAGCAGTTCTTC.

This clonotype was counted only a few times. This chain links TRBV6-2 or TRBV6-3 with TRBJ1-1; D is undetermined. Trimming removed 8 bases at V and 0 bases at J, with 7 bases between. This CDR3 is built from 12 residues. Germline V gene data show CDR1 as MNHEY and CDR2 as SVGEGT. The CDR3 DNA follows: TGTGCCAGCCAAGGCTTGAACACTGAAGCTTTCTTT. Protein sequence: CASQGLNTEAFF.

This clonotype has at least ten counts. The CDR3 DNA follows: TGCGCCAGCAGCCAGGACAGAATGAACACTGAAGCTTTCTTT. This codes for CASSQDRMNTEAFF. The chain recombines TRBV4-3 with TRBJ1-1, with D perhaps matching TRBD1 (6 bases). The CDR3 has 14 amino acids. The V end lost 3 bases, the J end lost 0 bases, and 8 bases lay between the germline ends. Germline CDR1 LGHNA, CDR2 YSLEER.

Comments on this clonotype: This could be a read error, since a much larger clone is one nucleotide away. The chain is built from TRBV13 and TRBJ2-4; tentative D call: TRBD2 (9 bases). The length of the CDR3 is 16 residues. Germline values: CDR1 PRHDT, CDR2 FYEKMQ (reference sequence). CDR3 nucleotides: TGTGCCAGCAGCCCAGGACAGGGACTAGCCAAAACCATTCAGTACTTC. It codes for CASSPGQGLAKTIQYF.

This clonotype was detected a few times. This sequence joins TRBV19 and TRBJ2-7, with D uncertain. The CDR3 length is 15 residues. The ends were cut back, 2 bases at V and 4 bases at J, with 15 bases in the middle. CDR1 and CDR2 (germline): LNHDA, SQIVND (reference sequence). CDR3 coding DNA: TGTGCCAGTAGTATATTTGTTACCCCCGGTTACGAGCAGTACTTC. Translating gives CASSIFVTPGYEQYF.

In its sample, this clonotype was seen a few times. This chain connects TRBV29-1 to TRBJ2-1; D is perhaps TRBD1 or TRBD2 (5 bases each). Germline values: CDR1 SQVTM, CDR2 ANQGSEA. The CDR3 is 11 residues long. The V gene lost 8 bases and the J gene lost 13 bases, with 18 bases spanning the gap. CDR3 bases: TGCAGCCTAATACGGGACGGAGAACAGTTCTTC. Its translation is CSLIRDGEQFF.

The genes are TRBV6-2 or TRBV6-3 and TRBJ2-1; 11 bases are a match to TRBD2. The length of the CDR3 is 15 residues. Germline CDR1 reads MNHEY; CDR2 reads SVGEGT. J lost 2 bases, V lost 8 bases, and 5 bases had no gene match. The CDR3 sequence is CASEYSGGAYNEQFF. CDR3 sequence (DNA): TGTGCCAGCGAATATAGCGGGGGGGCCTACAATGAGCAGTTCTTC.

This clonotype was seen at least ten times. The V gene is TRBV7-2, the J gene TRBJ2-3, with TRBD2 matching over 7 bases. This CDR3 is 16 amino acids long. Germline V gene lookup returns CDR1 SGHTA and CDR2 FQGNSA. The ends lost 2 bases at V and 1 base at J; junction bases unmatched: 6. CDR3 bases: TGTGCCAGCAGCTTATTTTTCAGCGGGGGCACAGATACGCAGTATTTT. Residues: CASSLFFSGGTDTQYF. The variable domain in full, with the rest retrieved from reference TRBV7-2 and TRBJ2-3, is GAGVSQSPSNKVTEKGKDVELRCDPISGHTALYWYRQSLGQGLEFLIYFQGNSAPDKSGLPSDRFSAERTGGSVSTLTIQRTQQEDSAVYLCASSLFFSGGTDTQYFGPGTRLTVL.

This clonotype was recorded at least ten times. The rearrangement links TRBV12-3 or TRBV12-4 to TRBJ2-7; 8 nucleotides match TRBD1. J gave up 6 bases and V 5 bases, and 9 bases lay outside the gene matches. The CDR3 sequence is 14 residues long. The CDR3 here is CASSDRGKMGEQYF. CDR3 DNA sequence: TGTGCCAGCAGTGACAGGGGCAAGATGGGCGAGCAGTACTTC.

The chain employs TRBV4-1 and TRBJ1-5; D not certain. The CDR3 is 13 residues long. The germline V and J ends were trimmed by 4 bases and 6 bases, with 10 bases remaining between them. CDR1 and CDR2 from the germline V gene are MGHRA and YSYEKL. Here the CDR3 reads CASSLPGAQPQHF. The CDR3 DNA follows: TGCGCCAGCAGCCTCCCGGGCGCTCAGCCCCAGCATTTT.

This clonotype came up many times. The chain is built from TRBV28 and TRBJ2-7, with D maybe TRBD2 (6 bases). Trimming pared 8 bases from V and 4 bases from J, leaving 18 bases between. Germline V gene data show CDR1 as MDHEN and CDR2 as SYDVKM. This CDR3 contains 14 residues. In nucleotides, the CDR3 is TGTGCCAGCCACGGGACCCGGGAGTGGTACGAGCAGTACTTC. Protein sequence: CASHGTREWYEQYF.

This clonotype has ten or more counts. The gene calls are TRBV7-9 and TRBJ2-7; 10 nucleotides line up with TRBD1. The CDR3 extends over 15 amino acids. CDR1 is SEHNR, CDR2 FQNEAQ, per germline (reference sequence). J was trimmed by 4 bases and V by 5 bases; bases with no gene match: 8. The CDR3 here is CASSPGTGVWYEQYF. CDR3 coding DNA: TGTGCCAGCAGCCCCGGGACAGGGGTTTGGTACGAGCAGTACTTC.

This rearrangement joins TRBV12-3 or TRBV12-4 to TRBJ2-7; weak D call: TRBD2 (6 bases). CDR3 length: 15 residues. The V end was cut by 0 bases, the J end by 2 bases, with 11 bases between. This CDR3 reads CASSLAGGHTYEQYF. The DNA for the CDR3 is TGTGCCAGCAGTTTAGCGGGAGGCCACACCTACGAGCAGTACTTC.

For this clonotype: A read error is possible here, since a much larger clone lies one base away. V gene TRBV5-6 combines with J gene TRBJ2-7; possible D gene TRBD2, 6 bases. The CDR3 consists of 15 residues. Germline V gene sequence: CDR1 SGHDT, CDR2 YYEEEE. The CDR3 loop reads CTSSLVNGGKYEQYF. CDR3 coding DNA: TGTACCAGCAGCTTAGTAAACGGCGGGAAGTACGAGCAGTACTTC.

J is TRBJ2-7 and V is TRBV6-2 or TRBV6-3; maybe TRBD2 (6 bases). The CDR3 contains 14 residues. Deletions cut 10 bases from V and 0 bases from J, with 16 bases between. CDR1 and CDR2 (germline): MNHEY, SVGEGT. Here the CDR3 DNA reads TGTGCCATCAGCAATCCGGGACTCTCCTACGAGCAGTACTTC. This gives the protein CAISNPGLSYEQYF.

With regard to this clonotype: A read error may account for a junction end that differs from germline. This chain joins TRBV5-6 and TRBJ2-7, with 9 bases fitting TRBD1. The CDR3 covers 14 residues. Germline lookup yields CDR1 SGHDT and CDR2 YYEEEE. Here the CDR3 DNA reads TGTGCCGGCAGCTTGGGACAGGGATCCTACGAGCAGTACTTC. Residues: CAGSLGQGSYEQYF.

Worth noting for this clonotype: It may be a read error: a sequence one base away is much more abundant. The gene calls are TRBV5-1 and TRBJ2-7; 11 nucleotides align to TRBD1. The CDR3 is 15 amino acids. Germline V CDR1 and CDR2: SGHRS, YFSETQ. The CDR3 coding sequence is TGCGTCAGCAGCGGATGGACAGGGGGCACCTACGAGCAGTACTTC. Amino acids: CVSSGWTGGTYEQYF.

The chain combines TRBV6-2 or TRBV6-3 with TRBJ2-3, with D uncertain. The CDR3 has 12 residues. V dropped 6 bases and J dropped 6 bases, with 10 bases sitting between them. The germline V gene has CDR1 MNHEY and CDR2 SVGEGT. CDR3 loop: CASRSPRDTQYF. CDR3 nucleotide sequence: TGTGCCAGCAGATCTCCGCGGGATACGCAGTATTTT.

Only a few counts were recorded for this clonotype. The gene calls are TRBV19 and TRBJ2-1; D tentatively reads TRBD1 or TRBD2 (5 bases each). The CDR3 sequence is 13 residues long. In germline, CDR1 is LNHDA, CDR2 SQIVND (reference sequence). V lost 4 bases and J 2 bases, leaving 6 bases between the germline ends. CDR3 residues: CASSKGPYNEQFF. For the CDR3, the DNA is TGTGCCAGTAGTAAGGGACCCTACAATGAGCAGTTCTTC. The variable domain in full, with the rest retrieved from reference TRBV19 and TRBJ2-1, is DGGITQSPKYLFRKEGQNVTLSCEQNLNHDAMYWYRQDPGQGLRLIYYSQIVNDFQKGDIAEGYSVSREKKESFPLTVTSAQKNPTAFYLCASSKGPYNEQFFGPGTRLTVL.

The CDR3 loop is CASSQERGASSYEQYF. CDR3 bases: TGCGCCAGCAGCCAAGAAAGAGGGGCGAGCTCCTACGAGCAGTACTTC. The J gene is TRBJ2-7, the V gene TRBV4-1; D may match TRBD1 or TRBD2 (5 bases each). V lost 0 bases and J 0 bases, leaving 12 bases between the germline ends. Germline CDR1 and CDR2: MGHRA and YSYEKL. The CDR3 sequence is 16 residues long.

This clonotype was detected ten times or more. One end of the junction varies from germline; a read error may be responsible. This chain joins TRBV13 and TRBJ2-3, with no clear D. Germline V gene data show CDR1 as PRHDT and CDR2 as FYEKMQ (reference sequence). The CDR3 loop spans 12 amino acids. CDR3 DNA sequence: TGCGCCAGCAGCTTGTTAGGAGATACGCAGTATTTT. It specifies CASSLLGDTQYF.

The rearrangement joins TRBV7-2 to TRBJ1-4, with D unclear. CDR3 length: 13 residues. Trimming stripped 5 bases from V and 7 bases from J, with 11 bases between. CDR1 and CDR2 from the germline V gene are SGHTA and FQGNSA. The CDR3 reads CASSPTIGEKLFF. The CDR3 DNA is TGTGCCAGCAGCCCGACCATAGGTGAAAAACTGTTTTTT.